This T cell receptor (beta chain) was sequenced during a study of T cell changes during pregnancy in multiple sclerosis. Profiled with immunoSEQ multiplex PCR; TCRdb holds only in-frame clones, not every one. The sample lists under 70,000 clones; about 92% were seen once. V was pared by 1 base and J by 2 bases, with 12 bases between. Looked up from germline, CDR1 is MGHDK and CDR2 is SYGVNS. CDR3 size: 16 residues. This receptor was obtained from a female donor with multiple sclerosis, enrolled in a pregnancy study. J is TRBJ1-3 and V is TRBV25-1; unclear D gene. Sequences were derived from CD4+ T cells from peripheral blood mononuclear cells, sampled after pregnancy. The CDR3 region has the DNA TGTGCCAGCAGTGAATTTGACTCATACCCTGGAAACACCATATATTTT. Its protein is CASSEFDSYPGNTIYF.